One and the same sample provided the 9 T cell receptor beta chains below, sequenced in a study of identical twins. TCRdb re-derived calls from the 5' RACE reads in MiXCR, one entry per CDR3 protein. This table holds over 600,000 distinct CDR3 sequences, approximately 21% found once. In addition, the sample was reused for a study of T cells expressing NK-cell markers.

What was sequenced was PBMCs. These receptors all come from a woman in her late teens or twenties in good health.

The gene calls are TRBV27 and TRBJ2-3, with 8 bases aligning to TRBD2. J lost 4 bases, V lost 4 bases, and 7 bases had no gene match. The germline V gene has CDR1 MNHEY and CDR2 SMNVEV (reference sequence). The CDR3 consists of 15 residues. DNA for the CDR3: TGTGCCAGCAGTTCGTTGGCGGGAGGAGCAGATACGCAGTATTTT. Its translation is CASSSLAGGADTQYF.

This chain joins TRBV10-3 and TRBJ1-2; 7 nucleotides match TRBD1. From germline, CDR1 is ENHRY and CDR2 SYGVKD. Unmatched junction bases numbered 4, after V lost 4 bases and J lost 8 bases. The CDR3 length is 12 residues. In nucleotides, the CDR3 is TGTGCCATCAGTGTCACAGGGGACGGCTACACCTTC. Amino acids: CAISVTGDGYTF.

The V and J genes are TRBV6-2 or TRBV6-3 and TRBJ2-7; 7 bases map to TRBD2. Germline assignment: CDR1 MNHEY and CDR2 SVGEGT. The CDR3 consists of 15 residues. V dropped 6 bases and J dropped 6; count of bases not matched to a gene: 14. CDR3 residues: CASSPLRLAPGEQYF. The DNA for the CDR3 is TGTGCCAGCAGCCCGTTAAGACTAGCTCCGGGCGAGCAGTACTTC.

This chain links TRBV20-1 with TRBJ2-1, with TRBD2 matching over 9 bases. Germline V gives CDR1 DFQATT, CDR2 SNEGSKA (reference sequence). The CDR3 spans 13 residues. J lost 10 bases, V lost 3 bases, and 7 bases had no gene match. The DNA for the CDR3 is TGCAGTGCTAGTGCCGGGACTAGCTTGGAGCAGTTCTTC. This codes for CSASAGTSLEQFF.

This clonotype was counted between two and nine times. The chain links TRBV2 to TRBJ2-1; 7 nucleotides match TRBD2. V was clipped by 7 bases and J by 9 bases; unmatched bases: 12. The CDR3 contains 14 residues. Germline V lookup: CDR1 SNHLY, CDR2 FYNNEI. CDR3 in amino acids: CASNRGGQQREQFF. CDR3 bases: TGTGCCAGCAACCGGGGAGGGCAGCAGCGTGAGCAGTTCTTC.

This clonotype was observed a few times. The chain links TRBV6-6 to TRBJ2-1; D uncertain. CDR3 length equals 13 residues. V lost 2 bases and J 8 bases, leaving 10 bases between the germline ends. Germline loops: CDR1 MNHNY, CDR2 SVGAGI (reference sequence). The CDR3 DNA reads as TGTGCCAGCAGTTACCCGAATATGCATGAGCAGTTCTTC. Translating gives CASSYPNMHEQFF.

The table lists this clonotype with a few counts. The rearrangement links TRBV12-3 or TRBV12-4 to TRBJ2-1; D gene unclear. With 3 bases removed from V and 9 bases from J, the gap between germline ends came to 6 bases. The CDR3 loop spans 11 amino acids. The CDR3 reads CASSFYSEQFF. CDR3 nucleotides: TGTGCCAGCAGTTTTTACTCTGAGCAGTTCTTC.

The genes are TRBV2 and TRBJ2-5; D may correspond to TRBD1 or TRBD2 (5 bases each). Trimming shortened V by 4 bases and J by 2 bases, and 11 bases separated the two germline ends. The CDR3 is made up of 14 amino acids. Germline V gives CDR1 SNHLY, CDR2 FYNNEI. The CDR3 DNA follows: TGTGCCAGCAGTGGGGACCACCCTCAAGAGACCCAGTACTTC. Translating gives CASSGDHPQETQYF.

This clonotype was recorded many times. This chain uses TRBV29-1 with TRBJ1-1, with D possibly being TRBD1 (6 bases). Trimming shortened V by 2 bases and J by 4 bases, and 17 bases separated the two germline ends. Per the germline V gene, CDR1 is SQVTM and CDR2 is ANQGSEA. This CDR3 region has 15 residues. The chain's CDR3 is CSVEPQGLVGTEAFF. CDR3 sequence (DNA): TGCAGCGTTGAACCACAGGGATTGGTGGGCACTGAAGCTTTCTTT.